This T cell receptor beta chain was identified in a study of blood T cell repertoires in COVID-19. Looking at the study overall: Collection of acute and convalescent COVID-19 samples took place in the United States, Italy and Spain.

Repertoires were generated with immunoSEQ multiplex PCR, while TCRdb's copy carries only in-frame clones and drops some. The table has 100,000 to 150,000 clones, roughly 80% seen once; the top ten hold 12%. Germline CDR1 reads SGHTA; CDR2 reads FQGNSA. CDR3 length: 14 amino acids. V lost 3 bases and J 5 bases, leaving 13 bases between the germline ends. The sequence derives from a woman aged 60 to 75 with acute or convalescent COVID-19. The sequencing sample was made of peripheral blood. The chain uses TRBV7-2 and TRBJ2-5; D may be TRBD1 (5 bases). CDR3 residues: CASSFKWGSETQYF. The DNA for the CDR3 is TGTGCCAGCAGCTTTAAATGGGGCTCGGAGACCCAGTACTTC.